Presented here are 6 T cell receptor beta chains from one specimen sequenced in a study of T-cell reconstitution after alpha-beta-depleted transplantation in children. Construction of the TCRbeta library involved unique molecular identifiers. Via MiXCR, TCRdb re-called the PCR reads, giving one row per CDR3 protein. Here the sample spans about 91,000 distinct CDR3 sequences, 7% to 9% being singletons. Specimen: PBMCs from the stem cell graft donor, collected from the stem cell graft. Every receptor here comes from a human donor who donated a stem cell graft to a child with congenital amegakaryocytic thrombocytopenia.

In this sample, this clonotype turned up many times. The CDR3, as DNA: TGTGCCAGCAGCCCCGACAGGGGAAACAATCAGCCCCAGCATTTT. Amino acids: CASSPDRGNNQPQHF. The gene calls are TRBV7-2 and TRBJ1-5; 8 bases are a match to TRBD1. Germline V gives CDR1 SGHTA, CDR2 FQGNSA. Trimming removed 5 bases from V and 3 bases from J; junction bases left unmatched: 6. This CDR3 region has 15 residues.

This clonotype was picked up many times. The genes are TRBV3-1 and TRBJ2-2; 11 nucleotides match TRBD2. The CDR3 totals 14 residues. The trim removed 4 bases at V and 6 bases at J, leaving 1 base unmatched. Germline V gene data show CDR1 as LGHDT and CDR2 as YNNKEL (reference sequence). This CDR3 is CASSPGLAAGELFF. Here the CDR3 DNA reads TGTGCCAGCAGCCCGGGACTAGCGGCCGGGGAGCTGTTTTTT.

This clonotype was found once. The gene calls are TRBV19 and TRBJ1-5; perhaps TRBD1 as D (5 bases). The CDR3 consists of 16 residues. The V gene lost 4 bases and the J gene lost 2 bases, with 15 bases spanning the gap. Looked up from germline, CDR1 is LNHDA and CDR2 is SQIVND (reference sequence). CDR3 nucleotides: TGTGCCAGTAGTACTAGGGCCAGGGAGGGCAATCAGCCCCAGCATTTT. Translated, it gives CASSTRAREGNQPQHF.

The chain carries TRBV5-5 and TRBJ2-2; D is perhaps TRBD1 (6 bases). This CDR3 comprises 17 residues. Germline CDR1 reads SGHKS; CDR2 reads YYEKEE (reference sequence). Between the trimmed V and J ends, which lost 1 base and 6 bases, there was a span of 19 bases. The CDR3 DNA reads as TGTGCCAGCAGCTTGAAGGGTCAGGGGACAAATGCCGGGGAGCTGTTTTTT. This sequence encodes CASSLKGQGTNAGELFF.

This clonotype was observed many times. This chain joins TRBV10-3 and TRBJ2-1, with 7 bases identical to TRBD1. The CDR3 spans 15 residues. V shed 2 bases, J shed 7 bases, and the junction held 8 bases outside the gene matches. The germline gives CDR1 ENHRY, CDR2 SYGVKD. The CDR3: CAISEMGDSGNEQFF. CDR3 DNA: TGTGCCATCAGTGAGATGGGGGACAGCGGTAATGAGCAGTTCTTC.

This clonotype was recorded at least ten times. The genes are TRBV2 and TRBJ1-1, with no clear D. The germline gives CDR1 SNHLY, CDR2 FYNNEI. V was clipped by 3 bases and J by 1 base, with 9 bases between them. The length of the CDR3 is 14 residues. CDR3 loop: CASSETPGNTEAFF. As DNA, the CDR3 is TGTGCCAGCAGTGAGACCCCAGGGAACACTGAAGCTTTCTTT.